These 32 T cell receptor beta chains were all obtained from the same sample, sequenced in a study of cytomegalovirus exposure and HLA in healthy donors (TCRdb year 2017). Library construction relied on the immunoSEQ multiplex PCR assay. For the multiplex PCR, a mixture combining 60 forward primers for TCR Vbeta segments and 13 reverse primers for TCR Jbeta segments was used. This is the immuneACCESS table as TCRdb keeps it, with only in-frame sequences that have V and J called. A part of the clones is gone; compared with another copy, unresolved V genes explain less than half, and the rest is unexplained. Across this sample there are roughly 200,000 clones, with around 78% seen only once. The ten largest clonotypes hold 13% to 15% of the sample. What was sequenced was PBMCs. The receptors originated from a woman aged 25 to 39 in good health and CMV-seropositive.

The chain is built from TRBV6-1 and TRBJ1-5; 7 nucleotides line up with TRBD1. The length of the CDR3 is 13 residues. Germline V lookup: CDR1 MNHNS, CDR2 SASEGT. V lost 8 bases, J lost 7 bases, and 8 bases stayed unmatched. The CDR3 nucleotides are TGTGCCAGCTCGACAGGGTGGGGGCAGCCCCAGCATTTT. Translation: CASSTGWGQPQHF.

The chain links TRBV5-1 to TRBJ1-2; no definite D call. Looked up from germline, CDR1 is SGHRS and CDR2 is YFSETQ. The V end lost 0 bases, the J end lost 7 bases, and 7 bases lay between the germline ends. The CDR3 sequence is 12 residues long. The CDR3 nucleotides read TGCGCCAGCAGCTTGGGAGGGTCTGGCTACACCTTC. Translating gives CASSLGGSGYTF.

This sequence joins TRBV9 and TRBJ1-3; TRBD1 is a possible D gene (6 bases). The CDR3 runs to 16 residues. In germline, CDR1 is SGDLS, CDR2 YYNGEE. With 3 bases removed from V and 1 base from J, the gap between germline ends came to 14 bases. The CDR3 sequence is CASSARPQGSGNTIYF. CDR3 nucleotide sequence: TGTGCCAGCAGCGCCCGCCCACAGGGATCTGGAAACACCATATATTTT.

The rearrangement links TRBV15 to TRBJ2-5; 8 bases align to TRBD2. CDR1 is LNHNV and CDR2 is YYDKDF in the germline V gene (reference sequence). The junction had 5 bases not matched to a gene; V was cut back by 4 bases and J by 7 bases. CDR3 size: 13 residues. The CDR3 DNA sequence: TGTGCCACCAGCACTGCGCGGGGGGTGACCCAGTACTTC. It codes for CATSTARGVTQYF.

This clone was counted only a few times. This chain connects TRBV28 to TRBJ2-4; D possibly corresponds to TRBD2 (5 bases). In germline, CDR1 is MDHEN, CDR2 SYDVKM. The CDR3 totals 14 residues. V lost 2 bases and J 7 bases, leaving 12 bases between the germline ends. Written as DNA, the CDR3 is TGTGCCAGCAGTTTACTCCGGGGAGCGAACATTCAGTACTTC. Its translation is CASSLLRGANIQYF. Full variable domain (missing parts from reference TRBV28 and TRBJ2-4): DVKVTQSSRYLVKRTGEKVFLECVQDMDHENMFWYRQDPGLGLRLIYFSYDVKMKEKGDIPEGYSVSREKKERFSLILESASTNQTSMYLCASSLLRGANIQYFGAGTRLSVL.

V and J are TRBV4-2 and TRBJ1-4; D not certain. The CDR3 length is 14 residues. V lost 4 bases and J 4 bases, leaving 10 bases between the germline ends. Germline V lookup: CDR1 LGHNA, CDR2 YNFKEQ. The CDR3 sequence is CASSRDTGNEKLFF. CDR3 in DNA: TGTGCCAGCAGCCGAGACACGGGTAATGAAAAACTGTTTTTT.

This chain joins TRBV30 and TRBJ1-1, with D possibly being TRBD1 (6 bases). The V gene's germline CDR1 is GTSNPN and CDR2 SVGIG (reference sequence). Deletions cut 2 bases from V and 1 base from J, with 14 bases between. The CDR3 extends over 15 amino acids. The CDR3 loop reads CAWSPTGLGNTEAFF. DNA for the CDR3: TGTGCCTGGAGTCCCACAGGGCTCGGGAACACTGAAGCTTTCTTT.

The chain carries TRBV6-5 and TRBJ2-7; TRBD1 agrees at 10 bases. The CDR3 spans 15 residues. V was clipped by 3 bases and J by 7 bases; unmatched bases: 9. Germline loops: CDR1 MNHEY, CDR2 SVGAGI. The CDR3 spells CASSYSARDRGEQYF. DNA of the CDR3: TGTGCCAGCAGTTATTCCGCCCGGGACAGGGGAGAGCAGTACTTC.

The chain combines TRBV4-1 with TRBJ1-5; 7 nucleotides line up with TRBD1. V lost 4 bases to trimming and J lost 5 bases; unmatched junction nucleotides: 11. Germline assignment: CDR1 MGHRA and CDR2 YSYEKL. The CDR3 length is 16 residues. For the CDR3, the DNA is TGCGCCAGCAGCCGCGGGACAGCTCAAAGGGATCAGCCCCAGCATTTT. Residues: CASSRGTAQRDQPQHF.

The chain recombines TRBV2 with TRBJ1-1; TRBD1 agrees at 7 bases. Germline CDR1 and CDR2: SNHLY and FYNNEI. With V trimmed by 3 bases and J by 4 bases, 5 bases remained unmatched. The CDR3 is made up of 14 amino acids. The CDR3 region has the DNA TGTGCCAGCAGTGAGGACAGGTTTAGCACTGAAGCTTTCTTT. Residues: CASSEDRFSTEAFF.

The V gene is TRBV30, the J gene TRBJ2-1; no reliable D call. The CDR3 length is 13 residues. Germline CDR1 and CDR2: GTSNPN and SVGIG (reference sequence). V gave up 0 bases and J gave up 9 bases, with 12 bases separating them. The CDR3 DNA follows: TGTGCCTGGAGTGTACGTGTAGATGTTGAGCAGTTCTTC. It translates to CAWSVRVDVEQFF.

The chain joins TRBV4-2 to TRBJ2-3; 10 positions agree with TRBD2. Germline assignment: CDR1 LGHNA and CDR2 YNFKEQ. V dropped 0 bases and J dropped 6; count of bases not matched to a gene: 18. The CDR3 spans 20 residues. In nucleotides, the CDR3 is TGTGCCAGCAGCCAAGATCTTCCCGTCCCTAGCGGGAGCAAAGTGGATACGCAGTATTTT. It specifies CASSQDLPVPSGSKVDTQYF.

This chain uses TRBV28 with TRBJ2-2; 9 nucleotides line up with TRBD1. This CDR3 contains 14 residues. Germline CDR1 and CDR2: MDHEN and SYDVKM. The junction had 4 bases not matched to a gene; V was cut back by 6 bases and J by 5 bases. The CDR3 DNA reads TGTGCCAGCAGCCCGACAGGGGGGACCGGGGAGCTGTTTTTT. Translating it yields CASSPTGGTGELFF.

This chain connects TRBV5-6 to TRBJ1-2; D is perhaps TRBD1 (6 bases). Germline CDR1 reads SGHDT; CDR2 reads YYEEEE. The CDR3 covers 13 residues. The germline V and J ends were trimmed by 4 bases and 8 bases, with 15 bases remaining between them. CDR3 sequence reads: CASSLWSGEGYTF. Here the CDR3 DNA reads TGTGCCAGCAGCCTTTGGTCAGGGGAAGGCTACACCTTC.

CDR3 amino acids: CAWGSPWQRDEKLFF. Here the CDR3 DNA reads TGTGCCTGGGGTTCCCCGTGGCAGCGGGATGAAAAACTGTTTTTT. The chain joins TRBV30 to TRBJ1-4; D is unresolved. V was pared by 5 bases and J by 6 bases, with 19 bases between. The CDR3 runs to 15 residues. Germline V gene data show CDR1 as GTSNPN and CDR2 as SVGIG (reference sequence).

This clone was seen a few times. J is TRBJ2-5 and V is TRBV2; maybe TRBD2 (5 bases). CDR3 size: 13 residues. Germline loops: CDR1 SNHLY, CDR2 FYNNEI. V lost 3 bases and J lost 7, with 12 bases in between. The CDR3 nucleotides read TGTGCCAGCAGTGAGGACTTGGCAGGGACCCAGTACTTC. Translation gives CASSEDLAGTQYF.

This clone is categorized as medium-sized. V usage is TRBV6-4 and J usage is TRBJ2-2; 7 positions match TRBD1. The CDR3 extends over 14 amino acids. Per germline, CDR1 MRHNA and CDR2 SNTAGT. V lost 3 bases, J lost 5 bases, and 3 bases stayed unmatched. As DNA, the CDR3 is TGTGCCAGCAGTGAAACAGGGGAGACCGGGGAGCTGTTTTTT. It specifies CASSETGETGELFF.

The chain carries TRBV28 and TRBJ1-6; D not resolved. V dropped 5 bases and J dropped 10 bases, with 12 bases sitting between them. Germline CDR1 and CDR2: MDHEN and SYDVKM. The CDR3 totals 13 residues. CDR3: CASSPSPRSPLHF. Here the CDR3 DNA reads TGTGCCAGCAGTCCGTCCCCTCGGTCACCCCTCCACTTT.

The chain uses TRBV7-9 and TRBJ1-2; 7 bases match TRBD1. The V gene end was trimmed by 4 bases and the J gene end by 8 bases; junction bases not matched to a gene: 13. Per the germline V gene, CDR1 is SEHNR and CDR2 is FQNEAQ (reference sequence). The CDR3 totals 15 residues. The CDR3 sequence is CASSSSQGKDKGYTF. As DNA, the CDR3 is TGTGCCAGCAGCTCGTCACAGGGGAAGGATAAGGGCTACACCTTC.

This clone was detected a few times. The chain combines TRBV4-2 with TRBJ2-7; D might be TRBD1 (6 bases). CDR1 and CDR2 (germline): LGHNA, YNFKEQ. The ends were cut back, 0 bases at V and 0 bases at J, with 9 bases in the middle. The CDR3 has 15 residues. The CDR3 is CASSQESDSSYEQYF. CDR3 coding DNA: TGTGCCAGCAGCCAAGAATCGGACAGCTCCTACGAGCAGTACTTC.

This sequence joins TRBV30 and TRBJ1-4, with D tentatively TRBD1 (6 bases). Per the germline V gene, CDR1 is GTSNPN and CDR2 is SVGIG (reference sequence). The CDR3 contains 14 residues. The V gene lost 2 bases and the J gene lost 3 bases, with 10 bases spanning the gap. The CDR3 sequence is CAWSPGVPNEKLFF. CDR3 coding DNA: TGTGCCTGGAGTCCAGGGGTCCCTAATGAAAAACTGTTTTTT.

A few counts support this clone. V usage is TRBV14 and J usage is TRBJ1-1; 10 bases align to TRBD1. The J segment lost 10 bases and the V segment lost 0 bases, leaving 5 bases of the junction unmatched. The CDR3 length is 14 residues. The germline CDR1 and CDR2 sequences are SGHDN and FVKESK. CDR3 sequence reads: CASSQEGQGIAAFF. The CDR3 DNA reads as TGTGCCAGCAGCCAAGAGGGACAGGGGATTGCAGCTTTCTTT.

This chain uses TRBV4-1 with TRBJ2-1; possibly TRBD2 for D (5 bases). The CDR3 covers 16 residues. V gave up 4 bases and J gave up 4 bases, with 17 bases separating them. CDR1 and CDR2 from the germline V gene are MGHRA and YSYEKL. The CDR3 reads CASSPERAAQYNEQFF. The CDR3, as DNA: TGCGCCAGCAGCCCCGAGCGAGCGGCCCAATACAATGAGCAGTTCTTC.

The chain recombines TRBV6-1 with TRBJ1-1, with D maybe TRBD1 (5 bases). Germline V gene data show CDR1 as MNHNS and CDR2 as SASEGT. The CDR3 length is 14 residues. The V end lost 4 bases, the J end lost 0 bases, and 9 bases lay between the germline ends. CDR3 sequence (DNA): TGTGCCAGCAGTGTCCGGGACTTGAACACTGAAGCTTTCTTT. It encodes CASSVRDLNTEAFF.

This rearrangement joins TRBV5-4 to TRBJ2-1; 8 bases line up with TRBD2. The CDR3 has 14 residues. Germline CDR1 is SGHNT and CDR2 is YYREEE (reference sequence). With V trimmed by 3 bases and J by 10 bases, 9 bases remained unmatched. In DNA form, the CDR3 reads TGTGCCAGCAGCTACCTCTCCTTAGCGGGAGAGCAGTTCTTC. The encoded protein is CASSYLSLAGEQFF.

The rearrangement joins TRBV30 to TRBJ1-4, with a tentative D call TRBD1 (5 bases). This CDR3 region has 16 residues. CDR1 and CDR2 from the germline V gene are GTSNPN and SVGIG (reference sequence). The germline V and J ends were trimmed by 1 base and 0 bases, with 12 bases remaining between them. CDR3 DNA: TGTGCCTGGAGTGGCTATAGGGGCGCAACTAATGAAAAACTGTTTTTT. It codes for CAWSGYRGATNEKLFF.

V usage is TRBV30 and J usage is TRBJ2-1; the D gene is possibly TRBD2 (5 bases). This CDR3 contains 13 residues. Germline CDR1 GTSNPN, CDR2 SVGIG (reference sequence). V shed 3 bases and J shed 1 base, with 7 bases lying between them. CDR3 residues: CAWRPGSYNEQFF. The CDR3, as DNA: TGTGCCTGGAGACCGGGATCCTACAATGAGCAGTTCTTC.

The rearrangement links TRBV4-2 to TRBJ1-2; D ambiguous. This CDR3 spans 15 amino acids. Trimming removed 0 bases at V and 0 bases at J, with 8 bases between. Germline V gives CDR1 LGHNA, CDR2 YNFKEQ. The CDR3: CASSQEVRTNYGYTF. In nucleotides, the CDR3 is TGTGCCAGCAGCCAAGAGGTCAGAACTAACTATGGCTACACCTTC.

In this sample, this clone turned up once. The chain employs TRBV27 and TRBJ1-5; D unclear. Germline CDR1 is MNHEY and CDR2 is SMNVEV (reference sequence). With 3 bases removed from V and 4 bases from J, the gap between germline ends came to 7 bases. CDR3 length: 13 amino acids. CDR3 sequence (DNA): TGTGCCAGCAGTTTGGCTAGAAATCAGCCCCAGCATTTT. Protein product: CASSLARNQPQHF.

This clone was detected only a few times. This chain's CDR3 is CASSVAAGEETQYF. The CDR3 DNA reads TGCGCCAGCAGTGTGGCGGCGGGGGAAGAGACCCAGTACTTC. The J gene is TRBJ2-5, the V gene TRBV10-1, with TRBD2 identical over 7 bases. Germline assignment: CDR1 WNHNN and CDR2 SYGVQD (reference sequence). The CDR3 totals 14 residues. V was clipped by 4 bases and J by 3 bases; unmatched bases: 5.

The chain uses TRBV21-1 and TRBJ2-7; the table's D call, TRBD2, was not checked against the DNA. TRBV21-1 is a recognized pseudogene. CDR3 length: 17 amino acids. DNA for the CDR3: TGTGCCAGCAGCAAATACCGTGGGCGGGAGACGATCTACGAGCAGTACTTC. Encoded protein: CASSKYRGRETIYEQYF.

The chain uses TRBV19 and TRBJ2-5; weak D call: TRBD2 (5 bases). CDR3 length: 14 residues. Germline V gene lookup returns CDR1 LNHDA and CDR2 SQIVND (reference sequence). Trimming pared 2 bases from V and 5 bases from J, leaving 12 bases between. Written as DNA, the CDR3 is TGTGCCAGTAGTATAAGGTCGGGGAGTGAGACCCAGTACTTC. Protein: CASSIRSGSETQYF.